This TCR beta chain is from a study of cytomegalovirus exposure and HLA in healthy donors. Study-level information: As released early, the data held 70 million to 100 million unique TCRs from HLA-typed donors.

PCR employed 60 Vbeta and 13 Jbeta primers. TCRdb keeps only in-frame clones here, not all; method: immunoSEQ multiplex PCR. Recorded here are roughly 80,000 clones; the top ten clones represent 5.5%. Study-level results: The study found most TCR sequences rare, yet found some public TCRs in many donors. Of the V segments, some could not be distinguished, including TRBV6-2 and TRBV6-3, and were excluded.

In germline, CDR1 is LGHNA, CDR2 YNFKEQ. V was clipped by 0 bases and J by 4 bases, with 15 bases between them. The CDR3 runs to 16 residues. Concerning this clone: Its antigen is as yet unknown.

Material: PBMCs. The chain is built from TRBV4-2 and TRBJ1-2; D might be TRBD1 (5 bases). The clonotype originates from a girl between 10 and 17 years old in good health and CMV-seropositive. This CDR3 reads CASSQDRSGNIYGYTF. The CDR3 nucleotides read TGTGCCAGCAGCCAAGATAGGTCAGGGAACATCTATGGCTACACCTTC.